This record covers a single T cell receptor (beta chain). What it binds is not known. This sample is drawn from a study of T cell responses to AZD1222 COVID-19 vaccine. Study outcomes and limitations: Following two doses of AZD1222, Spike-specific TCR breadth and depth rose. White British ancestry dominated among donors, who included more females, and clonal diversity was possibly underestimated. Regions left unmutated in variants are reportedly the target of nearly half of spike-specific TCRs.

This CDR3 has 11 amino acids. V lost 0 bases and J lost 8, with 7 bases in between. Per the germline V gene, CDR1 is DFQATT and CDR2 is SNEGSKA (reference sequence). The table came from immunoSEQ multiplex PCR; TCRdb's copy has only in-frame clones and leaves some out. This table holds 200,000 to 250,000 clones, approximately 94% found once. The chain combines TRBV20-1 with TRBJ1-2; possibly TRBD1 for D (5 bases). The sequence was obtained from an adult in good health. The sequences come from peripheral blood, collected on day 0 of MenACWY control vaccination. DNA of the CDR3: TGCAGTGCTAGAGAGAAGGGGGGCTACACCTTC. It encodes CSAREKGGYTF.